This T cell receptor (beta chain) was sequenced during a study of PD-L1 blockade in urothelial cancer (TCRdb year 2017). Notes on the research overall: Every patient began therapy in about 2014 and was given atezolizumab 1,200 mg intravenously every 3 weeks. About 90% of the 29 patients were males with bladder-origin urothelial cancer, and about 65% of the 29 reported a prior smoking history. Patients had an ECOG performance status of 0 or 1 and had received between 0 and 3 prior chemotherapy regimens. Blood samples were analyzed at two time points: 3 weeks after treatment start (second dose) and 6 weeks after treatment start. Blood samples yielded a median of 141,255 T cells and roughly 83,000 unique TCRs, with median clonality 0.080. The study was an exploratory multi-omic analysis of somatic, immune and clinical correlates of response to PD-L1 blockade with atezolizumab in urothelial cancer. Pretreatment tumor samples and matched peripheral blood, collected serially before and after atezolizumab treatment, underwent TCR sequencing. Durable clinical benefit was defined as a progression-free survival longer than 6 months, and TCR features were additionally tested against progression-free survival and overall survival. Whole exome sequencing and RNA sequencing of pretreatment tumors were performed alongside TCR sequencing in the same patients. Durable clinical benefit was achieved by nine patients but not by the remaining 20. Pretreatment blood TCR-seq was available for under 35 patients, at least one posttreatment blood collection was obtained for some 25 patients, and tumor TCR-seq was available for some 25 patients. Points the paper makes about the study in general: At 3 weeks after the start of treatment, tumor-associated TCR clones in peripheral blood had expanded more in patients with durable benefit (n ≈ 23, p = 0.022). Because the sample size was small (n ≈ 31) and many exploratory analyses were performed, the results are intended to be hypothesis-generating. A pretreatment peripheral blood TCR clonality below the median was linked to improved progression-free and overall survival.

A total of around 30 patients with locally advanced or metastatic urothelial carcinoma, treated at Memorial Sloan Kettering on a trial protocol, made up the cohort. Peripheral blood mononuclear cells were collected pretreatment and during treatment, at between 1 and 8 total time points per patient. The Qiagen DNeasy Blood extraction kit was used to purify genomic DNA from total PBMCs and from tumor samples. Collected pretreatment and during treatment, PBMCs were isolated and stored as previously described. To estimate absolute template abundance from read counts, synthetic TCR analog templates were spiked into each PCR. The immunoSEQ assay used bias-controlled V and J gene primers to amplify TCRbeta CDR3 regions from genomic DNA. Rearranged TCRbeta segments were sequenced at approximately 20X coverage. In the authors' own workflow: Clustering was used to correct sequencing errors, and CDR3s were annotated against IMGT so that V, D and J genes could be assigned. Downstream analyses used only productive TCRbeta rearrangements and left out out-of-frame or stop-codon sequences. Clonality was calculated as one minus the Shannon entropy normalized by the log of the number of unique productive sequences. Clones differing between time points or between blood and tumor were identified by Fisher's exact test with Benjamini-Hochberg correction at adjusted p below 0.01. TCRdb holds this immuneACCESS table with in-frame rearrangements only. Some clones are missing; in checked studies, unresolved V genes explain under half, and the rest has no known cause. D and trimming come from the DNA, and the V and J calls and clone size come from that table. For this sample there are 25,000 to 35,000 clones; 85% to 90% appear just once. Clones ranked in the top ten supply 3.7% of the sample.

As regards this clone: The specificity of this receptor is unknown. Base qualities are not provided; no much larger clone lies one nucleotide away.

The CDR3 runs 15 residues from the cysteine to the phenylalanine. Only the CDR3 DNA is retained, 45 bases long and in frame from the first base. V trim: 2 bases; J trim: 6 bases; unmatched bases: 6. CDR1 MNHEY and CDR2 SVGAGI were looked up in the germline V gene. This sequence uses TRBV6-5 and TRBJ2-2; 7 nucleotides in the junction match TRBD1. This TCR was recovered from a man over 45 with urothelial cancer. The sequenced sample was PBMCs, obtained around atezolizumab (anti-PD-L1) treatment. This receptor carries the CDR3 CASSYDRTGAGELFF. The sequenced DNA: TGTGCCAGCAGTTACGACAGAACAGGGGCCGGGGAGCTGTTTTTT.